This TCR beta chain was identified in a study of blood T cell repertoires in COVID-19. Study overall: Collection of acute and convalescent COVID-19 samples took place in the United States, Italy and Spain. T cells, B-cell-depleted T cells, or PBMCs provided the cDNA or gDNA that served as material.

Under the authors' procedure: How many nucleated cells were present was estimated from reference gene primer amplification. Using immunoSEQ multiplex PCR, the repertoire was profiled, and TCRdb retains in-frame clones only, with some absent. V, J and clone size are those of that table, while D and trimming were read from the DNA. The sample records 120,000 or so clones, around 90% being singletons. A few counts support this clone. Trimming pared 0 bases from V and 9 bases from J, leaving 15 bases between. Germline CDR1 and CDR2: GTSNPN and SVGIG (reference sequence). The CDR3 is 14 amino acids. The TCR originated in a woman aged 60-70 years with COVID-19, enrolled during active disease. Material for sequencing was peripheral blood. The rearrangement joins TRBV30 to TRBJ1-5, with TRBD1 as a possible D gene (5 bases). Here the CDR3 DNA reads TGTGCCTGGAGTGTATCGGGGGTCGGTGGGCCCCAGCATTTT. Translation gives CAWSVSGVGGPQHF.